The clone carrying this TCR beta chain came up once. Its antigen remains unknown. The V end was cut by 5 bases, the J end by 3 bases, with 21 bases between. The CDR3 consists of 17 residues. Per germline, CDR1 SGDLS and CDR2 YYNGEE. The source of the sample is a study of cytomegalovirus exposure and HLA in healthy donors. Study-level information: Clustering assigned 81% of the approximately 400 genotyped donors to the Caucasian-associated ancestry cluster. Whole-study results and caveats: TCR beta V segments were, for the most part, productive about 87% or about 30% of the time in an earlier analysis. The study designated 164 TCR beta chains cytomegalovirus-associated. It was shown in a later analysis that HLA-associated TCR beta chains were more clonally expanded than other, equally common chains.

The PCR ran on 60 Vbeta and 13 Jbeta primers. Assay used: immunoSEQ multiplex PCR; TCRdb lists only in-frame clones, some missing. The sample yields about 170,000 clones, approximately 71% seen once. The chain is built from TRBV9 and TRBJ1-3, with D possibly being TRBD1 (6 bases). The clonotype originates from a woman aged 18-29 years in good health and CMV-seropositive. Sequencing was performed on PBMCs. CDR3 nucleotide sequence: TGTGCCAGCAGGGGGTTCGTTCAGGGGAGAGGTGGAAACACCATATATTTT. Amino acid sequence: CASRGFVQGRGGNTIYF.